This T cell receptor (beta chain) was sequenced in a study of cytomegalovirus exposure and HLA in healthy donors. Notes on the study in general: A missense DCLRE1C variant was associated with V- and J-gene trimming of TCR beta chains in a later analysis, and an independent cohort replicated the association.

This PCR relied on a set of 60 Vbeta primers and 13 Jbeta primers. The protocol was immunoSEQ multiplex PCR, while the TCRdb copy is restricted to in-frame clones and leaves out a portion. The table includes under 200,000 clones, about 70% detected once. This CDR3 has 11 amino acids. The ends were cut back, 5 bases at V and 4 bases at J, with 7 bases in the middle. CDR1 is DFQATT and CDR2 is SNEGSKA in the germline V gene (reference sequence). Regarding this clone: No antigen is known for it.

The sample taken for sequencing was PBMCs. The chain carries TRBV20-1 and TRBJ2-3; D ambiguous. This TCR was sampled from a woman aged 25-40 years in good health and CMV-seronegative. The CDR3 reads CSAGLADTQYF. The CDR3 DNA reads TGCAGTGCTGGCCTGGCAGATACGCAGTATTTT.